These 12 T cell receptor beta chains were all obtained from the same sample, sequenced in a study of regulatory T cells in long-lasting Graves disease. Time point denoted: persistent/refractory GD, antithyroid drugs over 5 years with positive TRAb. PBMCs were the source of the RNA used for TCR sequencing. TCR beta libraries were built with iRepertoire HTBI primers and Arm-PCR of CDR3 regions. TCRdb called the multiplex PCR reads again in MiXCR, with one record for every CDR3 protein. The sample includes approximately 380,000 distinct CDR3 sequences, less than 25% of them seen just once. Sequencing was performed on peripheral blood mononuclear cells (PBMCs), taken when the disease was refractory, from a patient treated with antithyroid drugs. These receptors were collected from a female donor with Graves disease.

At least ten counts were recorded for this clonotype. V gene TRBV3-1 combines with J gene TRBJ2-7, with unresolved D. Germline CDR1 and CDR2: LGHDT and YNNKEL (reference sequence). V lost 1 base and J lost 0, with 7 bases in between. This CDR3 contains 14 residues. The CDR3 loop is CASSQAVVSYEQYF. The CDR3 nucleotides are TGTGCCAGCAGCCAAGCTGTCGTCTCCTACGAGCAGTACTTC.

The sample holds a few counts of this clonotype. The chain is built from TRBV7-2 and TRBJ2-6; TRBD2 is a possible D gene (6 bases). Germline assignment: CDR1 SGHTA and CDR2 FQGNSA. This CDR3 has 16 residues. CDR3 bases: TGTGTCATCAGCTTAGTGGGGGGAGCTGGGGCCAACGTCCTGACTTTC. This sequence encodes CVISLVGGAGANVLTF. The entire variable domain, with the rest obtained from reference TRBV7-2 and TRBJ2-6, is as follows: GAGVSQSPSNKVTEKGKDVELRCDPISGHTALYWYRQSLGQGLEFLIYFQGNSAPDKSGLPSDRFSAERTGGSVSTLTIQRTQQEDSAVYLCVISLVGGAGANVLTFGAGSRLTVL.

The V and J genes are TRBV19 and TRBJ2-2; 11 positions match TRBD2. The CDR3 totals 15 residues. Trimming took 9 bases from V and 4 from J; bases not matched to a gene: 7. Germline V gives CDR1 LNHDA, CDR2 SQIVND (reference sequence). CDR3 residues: CASHGTSGFTGELFF. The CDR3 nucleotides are TGTGCCAGCCACGGGACTAGCGGCTTCACCGGGGAGCTGTTTTTT.

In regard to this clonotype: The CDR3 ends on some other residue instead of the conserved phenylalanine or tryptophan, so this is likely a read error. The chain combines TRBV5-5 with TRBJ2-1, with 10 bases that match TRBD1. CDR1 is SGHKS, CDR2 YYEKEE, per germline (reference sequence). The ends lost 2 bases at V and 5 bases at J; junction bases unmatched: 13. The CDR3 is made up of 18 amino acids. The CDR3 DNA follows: TGTGCCAGCAGCTTCCGAGTTTCAACGGGACAGGGGAACAATGAGCAGTTCCTC. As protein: CASSFRVSTGQGNNEQFL.

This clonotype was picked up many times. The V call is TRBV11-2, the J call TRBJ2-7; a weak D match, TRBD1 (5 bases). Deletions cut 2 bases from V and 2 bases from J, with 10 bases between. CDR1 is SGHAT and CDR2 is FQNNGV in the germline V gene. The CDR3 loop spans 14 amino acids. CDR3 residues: CASSLMGPAYEQYF. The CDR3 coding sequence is TGTGCCAGCAGCTTAATGGGGCCTGCCTACGAGCAGTACTTC.

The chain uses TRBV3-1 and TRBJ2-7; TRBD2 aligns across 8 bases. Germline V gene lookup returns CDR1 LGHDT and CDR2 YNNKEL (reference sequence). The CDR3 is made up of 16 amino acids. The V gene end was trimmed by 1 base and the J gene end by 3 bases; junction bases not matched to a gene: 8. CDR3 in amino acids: CASSQASGTSFYEQYF. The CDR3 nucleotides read TGTGCCAGCAGCCAAGCCTCCGGGACTAGTTTCTACGAGCAGTACTTC.

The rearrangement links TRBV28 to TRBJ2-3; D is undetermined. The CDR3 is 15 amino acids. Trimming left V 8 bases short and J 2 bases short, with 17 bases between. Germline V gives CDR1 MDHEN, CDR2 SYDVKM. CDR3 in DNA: TGTGCCAGCCGAAAAGGGCGCCTCTTCACAGATACGCAGTATTTT. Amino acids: CASRKGRLFTDTQYF.

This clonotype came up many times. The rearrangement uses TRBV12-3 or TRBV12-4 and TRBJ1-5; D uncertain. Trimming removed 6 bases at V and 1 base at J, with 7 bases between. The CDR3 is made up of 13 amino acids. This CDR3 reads CASRGKSNQPQHF. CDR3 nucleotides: TGTGCCAGCAGGGGGAAAAGCAATCAGCCCCAGCATTTT.

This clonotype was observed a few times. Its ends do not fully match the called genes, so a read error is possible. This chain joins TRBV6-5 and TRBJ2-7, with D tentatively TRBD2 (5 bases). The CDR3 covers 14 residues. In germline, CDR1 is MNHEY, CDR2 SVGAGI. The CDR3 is CASSYSGLRIELYF. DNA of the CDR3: TGTGCCAGCAGTTACTCCGGACTCCGGATAGAGCTGTACTTC.

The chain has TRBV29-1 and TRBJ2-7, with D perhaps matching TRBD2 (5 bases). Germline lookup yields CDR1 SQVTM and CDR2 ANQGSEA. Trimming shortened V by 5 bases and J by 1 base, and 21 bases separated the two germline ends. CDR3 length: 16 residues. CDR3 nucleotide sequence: TGCAGCGTTTGGGAAGGAGGTTTAGGGAGTTCCTACGAGCAGTACTTC. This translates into CSVWEGGLGSSYEQYF.

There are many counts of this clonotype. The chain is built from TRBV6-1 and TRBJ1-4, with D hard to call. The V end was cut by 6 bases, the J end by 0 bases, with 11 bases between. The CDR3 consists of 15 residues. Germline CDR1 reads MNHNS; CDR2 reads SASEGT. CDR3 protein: CASSTSGATNEKLFF. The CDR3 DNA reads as TGTGCCAGCAGCACGTCCGGGGCAACTAATGAAAAACTGTTTTTT.

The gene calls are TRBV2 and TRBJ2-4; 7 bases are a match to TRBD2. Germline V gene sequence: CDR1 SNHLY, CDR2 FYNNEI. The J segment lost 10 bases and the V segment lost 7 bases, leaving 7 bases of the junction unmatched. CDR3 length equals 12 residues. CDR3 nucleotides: TGTGCCAGCACTCCGAATAGCGGGATTCAGTACTTC. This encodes CASTPNSGIQYF.